The sample holds a few counts of the clone carrying this T cell receptor beta chain. The target antigen is unknown. This record comes from a study of T cells after yellow fever vaccination. Whole-study findings and limits: The CD4 and CD8 compartments had a small share of their clonotypes in common. Compared with primary, the secondary response was weaker and peaked at day 5, not 15. Contaminating bulk clonotypes could be abundant in FACS-sorted repertoires. Most primary-vaccination clones reappeared after the booster (about 95% CD4, about 88% CD8).

TCRdb reprocessed the 5' RACE reads with MiXCR, giving one entry per CDR3 protein. The sample includes approximately 550,000 distinct CDR3 sequences, roughly 19% seen only once; the top ten take 13% to 15%. This TCR was sampled from a man aged 30 to 39 who received the YFV17D yellow fever vaccine. The material was PBMCs, obtained 15 days after the yellow fever booster vaccination.

The CDR3 here is CSASQGGMTGELFF. DNA of the CDR3: TGCAGTGCTTCACAGGGGGGTATGACCGGGGAGCTGTTTTTT. The chain couples TRBV20-1 to TRBJ2-2; TRBD1 agrees at 8 bases. The V gene end was trimmed by 5 bases and the J gene end by 5 bases; junction bases not matched to a gene: 7. Per the germline V gene, CDR1 is DFQATT and CDR2 is SNEGSKA (reference sequence). The CDR3 extends over 14 amino acids.